This TCR beta chain came from a study of cytomegalovirus exposure and HLA in healthy donors. Study details: T cells numbering about 200 million yielded around 120 million unique TCR beta sequences in an earlier analysis. Study-wide findings and caveats: Some TCR beta chains (164 of them) were listed as cytomegalovirus-associated.

Remarks on this clone: What it binds is unknown.

Germline CDR1 is SGHAT and CDR2 is FQNNGV. V was cut by 5 bases and J by 2 bases, with 16 bases left in between. The CDR3 loop spans 15 amino acids. A multiplex PCR was run with 60 Vbeta primers and 13 Jbeta primers. Methods used by the authors: In a later analysis, of 80 million to 90 million unique beta chains, approximately 10 million appeared in at least two donors. Some clones are missing from TCRdb's copy, which holds only in-frame ones; the method was immunoSEQ multiplex PCR. V, J and clone size are taken as reported in that table, and D and trimming were inferred from the DNA itself. Among about 170,000 clones, approximately 78% were seen once, and the ten largest hold roughly an eighth.

The chain is built from TRBV11-2 and TRBJ2-7; no firm D call. Sequenced sample: PBMCs. The TCR sequence derives from a woman between 50 and 59 years old in good health and CMV-seropositive. The DNA of the CDR3 is TGTGCCAGCAGCATTGGGCCAGCCTCACCCTACGAGCAGTACTTC. It translates to CASSIGPASPYEQYF.